This record concerns one TCR beta chain sequence. Its antigen is currently unknown. The sample originates from a study of T cell responses to AZD1222 COVID-19 vaccine. Study findings and constraints: As reported, nearly half of all spike-specific TCRs target variant regions that are unmutated.

This CDR3 comprises 15 residues. The V and J ends lost 4 bases and 8 bases, in that order; junction bases with no gene match: 9. Per the germline V gene, CDR1 is LGHNA and CDR2 is YSLEER. Libraries were prepared by immunoSEQ multiplex PCR; TCRdb keeps only in-frame clonotypes and omits some of them. The sample consists of 90,000 to 120,000 clones, around nine tenths of them appearing once. The genes are TRBV4-3 and TRBJ1-4, with 8 bases lining up with TRBD1. The sequence came from an adult in good health. This sample comprised peripheral blood, obtained on day 0 of AZD1222 vaccination. The CDR3 nucleotides are TGCGCCAGCAGCCCAAGCTTTGACAGGGGCGAAAAACTGTTTTTT. Its protein is CASSPSFDRGEKLFF.